This is a list of T cell receptor beta chains from one sample in a study of CD8 T cells in ankylosing spondylitis. One entry per CDR3 protein results from TCRdb running MiXCR on the 5' RACE reads. The sample records under 850,000 distinct CDR3 sequences, around a fifth being singletons. The sequenced sample consisted of blood, either unsorted or a sorted T cell fraction (not recorded which). The receptor set was obtained from a male donor with ankylosing spondylitis. The CDR3 runs from the conserved cysteine through the conserved F or W. The order of the fields is CDR3 length, V gene, clone size, J gene, D gene, CDR3 protein, CDR3 DNA. A D gene is named only where the DNA matches it firmly. A row's size may be missing; if present it is once, few, many or a size class.

CDR3 length: 13
V gene: TRBV10-3
clone size: NA
J gene: TRBJ1-5
D gene: NA
CDR3 protein: CAISDSGVQPQHF
CDR3 DNA: TGTGCCATCAGTGACTCCGGGGTTCAGCCCCAGCATTTT

CDR3 length: 13
V gene: TRBV5-1
clone size: few
J gene: TRBJ2-3
D gene: NA
CDR3 protein: CASRGDPGDTQYF
CDR3 DNA: TGCGCCAGCAGAGGGGACCCTGGGGATACGCAGTATTTT

CDR3 length: 15
V gene: TRBV5-1
clone size: few
J gene: TRBJ2-3
D gene: TRBD2
CDR3 protein: CASSLRPGGADTQYF
CDR3 DNA: TGCGCCAGCAGCTTGCGGCCCGGGGGGGCAGATACGCAGTATTTT

CDR3 length: 16
V gene: TRBV28
clone size: few
J gene: TRBJ1-1
D gene: TRBD1
CDR3 protein: CASSPQGGRGNTEAFF
CDR3 DNA: TGTGCCAGCAGTCCCCAGGGGGGGCGCGGTAACACTGAAGCTTTCTTT

CDR3 length: 16
V gene: TRBV4-1
clone size: NA
J gene: TRBJ1-2
D gene: NA
CDR3 protein: CASRPSRGLSNYGYTF
CDR3 DNA: TGCGCCAGCAGACCCTCTAGGGGGTTATCTAACTATGGCTACACCTTC

CDR3 length: 11
V gene: TRBV12-3/TRBV12-4
clone size: many
J gene: TRBJ2-1
D gene: NA
CDR3 protein: CASSFGYEQFF
CDR3 DNA: TGTGCCAGCAGTTTTGGGTATGAGCAGTTCTTC

CDR3 length: 15
V gene: TRBV12-3/TRBV12-4
clone size: few
J gene: TRBJ1-1
D gene: TRBD1
CDR3 protein: CASSPQGEANTEAFF
CDR3 DNA: TGTGCCAGCAGCCCCCAGGGGGAGGCCAACACTGAAGCTTTCTTT

CDR3 length: 17
V gene: TRBV4-2
clone size: NA
J gene: TRBJ1-1
D gene: TRBD1
CDR3 protein: CASSQVGPGQGGTEAFF
CDR3 DNA: TGTGCCAGCAGCCAAGTAGGCCCGGGACAGGGGGGGACTGAAGCTTTCTTT

CDR3 length: 14
V gene: TRBV20-1
clone size: NA
J gene: TRBJ2-7
D gene: NA
CDR3 protein: CSAERDANPYEQYF
CDR3 DNA: TGCAGTGCGGAACGGGACGCGAATCCTTACGAGCAGTACTTC

CDR3 length: 12
V gene: TRBV30
clone size: many
J gene: TRBJ1-4
D gene: NA
CDR3 protein: CAWKRSNEKLFF
CDR3 DNA: TGTGCCTGGAAGAGGTCTAATGAAAAACTGTTTTTT

CDR3 length: 16
V gene: TRBV27
clone size: few
J gene: TRBJ2-3
D gene: NA
CDR3 protein: CASSLSPGGIADTQYF
CDR3 DNA: TGTGCCAGCAGTTTAAGTCCAGGGGGGATCGCAGATACGCAGTATTTT

CDR3 length: 11
V gene: TRBV2
clone size: few
J gene: TRBJ2-1
D gene: NA
CDR3 protein: CASSTTYEQFF
CDR3 DNA: TGTGCCAGCAGTACGACTTATGAGCAGTTCTTC

CDR3 length: 16
V gene: TRBV6-5
clone size: few
J gene: TRBJ2-1
D gene: TRBD1
CDR3 protein: CASSTSGTGSWDEQFF
CDR3 DNA: TGTGCCAGCAGTACTTCCGGGACAGGGTCGTGGGATGAGCAGTTCTTC

CDR3 length: 14
V gene: TRBV4-2
clone size: few
J gene: TRBJ1-4
D gene: TRBD1
CDR3 protein: CASSQSDREGKLFF
CDR3 DNA: TGTGCCAGCAGCCAATCGGACAGGGAGGGAAAACTGTTTTTT

CDR3 length: 16
V gene: TRBV9
clone size: many
J gene: TRBJ2-1
D gene: TRBD2
CDR3 protein: CASSPRTSGRVGEQFF
CDR3 DNA: TGTGCCAGCAGCCCTCGGACTAGCGGGAGGGTGGGTGAGCAGTTCTTC

CDR3 length: 14
V gene: TRBV20-1
clone size: NA
J gene: TRBJ2-4
D gene: NA
CDR3 protein: CSARDRRGSTIQYF
CDR3 DNA: TGCAGTGCTAGAGATCGCAGGGGCTCTACCATTCAGTACTTC

CDR3 length: 16
V gene: TRBV14
clone size: NA
J gene: TRBJ1-4
D gene: TRBD1
CDR3 protein: CASSQNLGQGNEKLFF
CDR3 DNA: TGTGCCAGCAGCCAAAACCTGGGACAGGGGAATGAAAAACTGTTTTTT

CDR3 length: 14
V gene: TRBV6-1
clone size: once
J gene: TRBJ1-1
D gene: NA
CDR3 protein: CASSEGSTVTEAFF
CDR3 DNA: TGTGCCAGCAGTGAAGGTTCGACGGTCACTGAAGCTTTCTTT

CDR3 length: 13
V gene: TRBV18
clone size: NA
J gene: TRBJ1-1
D gene: NA
CDR3 protein: CASSPLTAIEAFF
CDR3 DNA: TGTGCCAGCTCACCACTCACAGCTATTGAAGCTTTCTTT

CDR3 length: 15
V gene: TRBV28
clone size: NA
J gene: TRBJ1-2
D gene: NA
CDR3 protein: CASSPTGLSNYGYTF
CDR3 DNA: TGTGCCAGCAGTCCCACAGGGTTATCTAACTATGGCTACACCTTC

CDR3 length: 15
V gene: TRBV5-1
clone size: NA
J gene: TRBJ1-1
D gene: NA
CDR3 protein: CASSLSSLGATEAFF
CDR3 DNA: TGCGCCAGCAGCTTGTCTTCCCTGGGGGCCACTGAAGCTTTCTTT

CDR3 length: 15
V gene: TRBV27
clone size: NA
J gene: TRBJ2-7
D gene: TRBD1
CDR3 protein: CARLPGEDRGHEQYF
CDR3 DNA: TGTGCCAGACTCCCAGGGGAGGACAGGGGGCACGAGCAGTACTTC

CDR3 length: 15
V gene: TRBV4-2
clone size: many
J gene: TRBJ2-1
D gene: TRBD2
CDR3 protein: CASSQGTSEDNEQFF
CDR3 DNA: TGTGCCAGCAGCCAAGGGACTAGCGAGGACAATGAGCAGTTCTTC

CDR3 length: 15
V gene: TRBV3-1
clone size: few
J gene: TRBJ1-4
D gene: NA
CDR3 protein: CASSQYEARNEKLFF
CDR3 DNA: TGTGCCAGCAGCCAGTACGAGGCTCGTAATGAAAAACTGTTTTTT

CDR3 length: 16
V gene: TRBV7-2
clone size: many
J gene: TRBJ2-2
D gene: TRBD2
CDR3 protein: CASSLRLAGGTGELFF
CDR3 DNA: TGTGCCAGCAGCCTAAGACTAGCGGGGGGCACCGGGGAGCTGTTTTTT

CDR3 length: 16
V gene: TRBV28
clone size: NA
J gene: TRBJ1-6
D gene: NA
CDR3 protein: CASTQQGIGYNSPLHF
CDR3 DNA: TGTGCCAGCACCCAACAGGGAATCGGGTATAATTCACCCCTCCACTTT

CDR3 length: 13
V gene: TRBV29-1
clone size: many
J gene: TRBJ2-3
D gene: NA
CDR3 protein: CSVVPTSTDTQYF
CDR3 DNA: TGCAGCGTTGTTCCGACAAGCACAGATACGCAGTATTTT

CDR3 length: 15
V gene: TRBV29-1
clone size: many
J gene: TRBJ2-1
D gene: TRBD2
CDR3 protein: CSVVATSGRTNEQFF
CDR3 DNA: TGCAGCGTTGTGGCTACGAGCGGGAGGACTAATGAGCAGTTCTTC

CDR3 length: 13
V gene: TRBV25-1
clone size: NA
J gene: TRBJ2-2
D gene: NA
CDR3 protein: CASTMGGGGELFF
CDR3 DNA: TGTGCCAGCACGATGGGCGGCGGCGGGGAGCTGTTTTTT

CDR3 length: 12
V gene: TRBV29-1
clone size: few
J gene: TRBJ1-1
D gene: NA
CDR3 protein: CSVLALDTEAFF
CDR3 DNA: TGCAGCGTACTGGCACTGGACACTGAAGCTTTCTTT

CDR3 length: 16
V gene: TRBV7-3
clone size: few
J gene: TRBJ2-1
D gene: TRBD2
CDR3 protein: CASSPLGLAQDNEQFF
CDR3 DNA: TGTGCCAGCAGCCCCCTCGGACTAGCCCAGGACAATGAGCAGTTCTTC

CDR3 length: 12
V gene: TRBV19
clone size: NA
J gene: TRBJ2-7
D gene: NA
CDR3 protein: CATGGGFYEQYF
CDR3 DNA: TGTGCCACTGGAGGGGGCTTCTACGAGCAGTACTTC

CDR3 length: 14
V gene: TRBV2
clone size: few
J gene: TRBJ1-2
D gene: NA
CDR3 protein: CASSEQAGLGGYTF
CDR3 DNA: TGTGCCAGCAGTGAACAAGCAGGCCTGGGTGGCTACACCTTC

CDR3 length: 14
V gene: TRBV7-2
clone size: few
J gene: TRBJ2-7
D gene: NA
CDR3 protein: CASSPRSFSYEQYF
CDR3 DNA: TGTGCCAGCAGCCCGAGATCCTTTTCCTACGAGCAGTACTTC

CDR3 length: 12
V gene: TRBV28
clone size: many
J gene: TRBJ1-2
D gene: TRBD1
CDR3 protein: CASSLRTGGYTF
CDR3 DNA: TGTGCCAGCAGCCTACGGACAGGGGGCTACACCTTC

CDR3 length: 16
V gene: TRBV20-1
clone size: few
J gene: TRBJ2-3
D gene: TRBD2
CDR3 protein: CSARDRSGSSKDTQYF
CDR3 DNA: TGCAGTGCTAGAGATCGAAGCGGGAGTTCTAAAGATACGCAGTATTTT

CDR3 length: 13
V gene: TRBV7-9
clone size: once
J gene: TRBJ1-2
D gene: NA
CDR3 protein: CASSFSSNYGYTF
CDR3 DNA: TGTGCCAGCAGCTTCTCCAGCAACTATGGCTACACCTTC

CDR3 length: 13
V gene: TRBV6-5
clone size: NA
J gene: TRBJ1-5
D gene: NA
CDR3 protein: CASSYAGFQPQHF
CDR3 DNA: TGTGCCAGCAGTTACGCAGGGTTTCAGCCCCAGCATTTT

CDR3 length: 14
V gene: TRBV20-1
clone size: NA
J gene: TRBJ2-7
D gene: NA
CDR3 protein: CSARARDFAYEQYF
CDR3 DNA: TGCAGTGCTAGAGCCAGGGATTTTGCCTACGAGCAGTACTTC

CDR3 length: 15
V gene: TRBV2
clone size: few
J gene: TRBJ2-7
D gene: TRBD2
CDR3 protein: CASRKISGGPYEQYF
CDR3 DNA: TGTGCCAGCAGAAAAATTAGCGGGGGGCCATACGAGCAGTACTTC

CDR3 length: 14
V gene: TRBV10-3
clone size: few
J gene: TRBJ1-2
D gene: TRBD1
CDR3 protein: CAISRQGINYGYTF
CDR3 DNA: TGTGCCATCAGCAGACAGGGAATTAACTATGGCTACACCTTC

CDR3 length: 14
V gene: TRBV6-1
clone size: few
J gene: TRBJ2-7
D gene: TRBD2
CDR3 protein: CASNRSGRSYEQYF
CDR3 DNA: TGTGCCAGCAACAGAAGCGGGAGGTCCTACGAGCAGTACTTC

CDR3 length: 17
V gene: TRBV7-9
clone size: NA
J gene: TRBJ2-5
D gene: TRBD1
CDR3 protein: CASSLEGYRGSQETQYF
CDR3 DNA: TGTGCCAGCAGCTTAGAGGGGTACAGGGGATCCCAAGAGACCCAGTACTTC

CDR3 length: 14
V gene: TRBV5-1
clone size: many
J gene: TRBJ1-6
D gene: NA
CDR3 protein: CASSFRGGNSPLHF
CDR3 DNA: TGTGCCAGCAGTTTCAGGGGAGGTAATTCACCCCTCCACTTT

CDR3 length: 15
V gene: TRBV5-1
clone size: few
J gene: TRBJ1-3
D gene: TRBD1
CDR3 protein: CASSFAGGAGNTIYF
CDR3 DNA: TGCGCCAGCAGCTTTGCAGGGGGCGCGGGAAACACCATATATTTT

CDR3 length: 14
V gene: TRBV9
clone size: NA
J gene: TRBJ2-7
D gene: NA
CDR3 protein: CASSVGDNTYEQYF
CDR3 DNA: TGTGCCAGCAGCGTAGGAGACAATACCTACGAGCAGTACTTC

CDR3 length: 16
V gene: TRBV12-3/TRBV12-4
clone size: NA
J gene: TRBJ2-1
D gene: TRBD1
CDR3 protein: CASRTLGTGYRGRQFF
CDR3 DNA: TGTGCCAGCAGGACCCTCGGGACAGGCTATAGGGGAAGGCAGTTCTTC

CDR3 length: 17
V gene: TRBV7-8
clone size: NA
J gene: TRBJ1-1
D gene: TRBD1
CDR3 protein: CASSWDRNAPMNTEAFF
CDR3 DNA: TGTGCCAGCAGCTGGGACAGAAACGCGCCTATGAACACTGAAGCTTTCTTT

CDR3 length: 14
V gene: TRBV20-1
clone size: few
J gene: TRBJ2-1
D gene: TRBD2
CDR3 protein: CSAYRLAGYNEQFF
CDR3 DNA: TGCAGTGCTTACAGACTAGCGGGGTACAATGAGCAGTTCTTC

CDR3 length: 17
V gene: TRBV4-3
clone size: few
J gene: TRBJ2-2
D gene: TRBD2
CDR3 protein: CASSQRLAGDNPGELFF
CDR3 DNA: TGCGCCAGCAGCCAACGACTAGCGGGAGATAATCCCGGGGAGCTGTTTTTT

CDR3 length: 11
V gene: TRBV7-2
clone size: few
J gene: TRBJ2-1
D gene: NA
CDR3 protein: CASSPGNGQFF
CDR3 DNA: TGTGCCAGCAGCCCTGGGAACGGCCAGTTCTTC

CDR3 length: 14
V gene: TRBV6-2/TRBV6-3
clone size: NA
J gene: TRBJ2-3
D gene: NA
CDR3 protein: CASMEISSTDTQYF
CDR3 DNA: TGTGCCAGCATGGAGATTTCTAGCACAGATACGCAGTATTTT

CDR3 length: 13
V gene: TRBV29-1
clone size: few
J gene: TRBJ1-2
D gene: NA
CDR3 protein: CSVDLGGLYGYTF
CDR3 DNA: TGCAGCGTTGATCTGGGGGGGCTCTATGGCTACACCTTC

CDR3 length: 14
V gene: TRBV7-8
clone size: NA
J gene: TRBJ2-1
D gene: NA
CDR3 protein: CASSLGDTSNEQFF
CDR3 DNA: TGTGCCAGCAGCTTAGGGGACACCTCCAATGAGCAGTTCTTC